Included here is one T cell receptor (beta chain) sequence, with context. Every immunoSEQ plate was one replicate of a subset's evenly spread DNA. Only in-frame clones appear in the TCRdb table, and some are missing; sequencing was by immunoSEQ multiplex PCR. The sample has 400,000 to 600,000 clones, about 79% seen once. The data originate from a study of shared clonotypes between healthy human individuals. Per germline, CDR1 SGHDN and CDR2 FVKESK. CDR3 length: 14 amino acids. Trimming removed 2 bases at V and 0 bases at J, with 8 bases between. Sequenced: PBMCs. This clonotype was sampled from a woman aged 40-49 years in good health. Some clones in this sample may be carry-over from other donors' samples. This rearrangement joins TRBV14 to TRBJ2-7; D remains ambiguous. As DNA, the CDR3 is TGTGCCAGCAGCCAACCCCCGAGCTCCTACGAGCAGTACTTC. Translated, it gives CASSQPPSSYEQYF.